This is a list of T cell receptor beta chains from one sample in a study of cytomegalovirus exposure and HLA in healthy donors. The table came from immunoSEQ multiplex PCR; TCRdb's copy has only in-frame clones and leaves some out. The table includes over 65,000 clones, 67% detected once. Sequenced: PBMCs. These TCRs come from a woman aged 50 to 60 in good health and CMV-seropositive. Both conserved end residues are part of each CDR3. A D gene is named only where the DNA matches it firmly. Only some rows state a clone size, as once, few, many or a class for expanded clones.

abundance: NA; d_gene: NA; v_gene: TRBV19; j_gene: TRBJ1-1; CDR3aa: CATNFGGTEAFF; CDR3nt: TGTGCCACTAATTTCGGGGGGACTGAAGCTTTCTTT
abundance: NA; d_gene: NA; v_gene: TRBV4-1; j_gene: TRBJ2-7; CDR3aa: CASSQRHRRPDEQYF; CDR3nt: TGCGCCAGCAGCCAACGTCACAGACGTCCGGACGAGCAGTACTTC
abundance: NA; d_gene: TRBD1; v_gene: TRBV9; j_gene: TRBJ1-2; CDR3aa: CASSVSRDRGGYGYTF; CDR3nt: TGTGCCAGCAGCGTAAGCCGGGACAGGGGAGGCTATGGCTACACCTTC
abundance: NA; d_gene: NA; v_gene: TRBV11-2; j_gene: TRBJ2-5; CDR3aa: CASSLALEQETQYF; CDR3nt: TGTGCCAGCAGCTTAGCCTTGGAGCAAGAGACCCAGTACTTC
abundance: NA; d_gene: NA; v_gene: TRBV7-7; j_gene: TRBJ2-2; CDR3aa: CASSVGSGANTGELFF; CDR3nt: TGTGCTAGCAGCGTAGGGTCAGGGGCGAACACCGGGGAGCTGTTTTTT
abundance: NA; d_gene: NA; v_gene: TRBV27; j_gene: TRBJ2-2; CDR3aa: CASSLADTGELFF; CDR3nt: TGTGCCAGCAGCTTGGCTGACACCGGGGAGCTGTTTTTT
abundance: few; d_gene: NA; v_gene: TRBV30; j_gene: TRBJ1-4; CDR3aa: CAWSILREKLFF; CDR3nt: TGTGCCTGGAGTATTTTGCGGGAAAAACTGTTTTTT
abundance: NA; d_gene: TRBD1; v_gene: TRBV5-1; j_gene: TRBJ1-1; CDR3aa: CASSLNPDRVTEAFF; CDR3nt: TGCGCCAGCAGCTTAAATCCGGACAGGGTCACTGAAGCTTTCTTT
abundance: few; d_gene: NA; v_gene: TRBV15; j_gene: TRBJ1-6; CDR3aa: CATSLPDSPLHF; CDR3nt: TGTGCCACCAGCCTCCCAGATTCACCCCTCCACTTT
abundance: NA; d_gene: TRBD2; v_gene: TRBV7-3; j_gene: TRBJ2-1; CDR3aa: CASSLTATSDMGGHNEQFF; CDR3nt: TGTGCCAGCAGCTTAACGGCCACTAGCGATATGGGAGGGCACAATGAGCAGTTCTTC
abundance: NA; d_gene: NA; v_gene: TRBV6-1; j_gene: TRBJ1-1; CDR3aa: CASNPGHPNTEAFF; CDR3nt: TGTGCCAGCAACCCGGGACACCCGAACACTGAAGCTTTCTTT